Listed here is a single T cell receptor (beta chain). The data are from a study of OX40 agonist ivuxolimab in advanced cancers. For the study at large: Those enrolled were 82.7% male, with a mean age of around 55 years and ages from 23 to 79.

Any history of autoimmune disease or systemic immunosuppression disqualified patients. The data were produced by immunoSEQ multiplex PCR, yet TCRdb's version contains in-frame clones alone and is incomplete. The table includes about 62,000 clones, 75% to 95% detected once. Trimming stripped 6 bases from V and 8 bases from J, with 7 bases between. The CDR3 covers 10 residues. Per the germline V gene, CDR1 is DFQATT and CDR2 is SNEGSKA (reference sequence). The sample here was CD4+ or CD8+ T cells sorted from blood, taken in a trial of the OX40 agonist ivuxolimab. The receptor's source is an adult with an advanced solid tumor such as melanoma, head and neck, liver or kidney cancer. The gene calls are TRBV20-1 and TRBJ2-2; D unresolved. The CDR3 sequence: CSAYTGELFF. The DNA for the CDR3 is TGCAGTGCCTATACAGGGGAGCTGTTTTTT.